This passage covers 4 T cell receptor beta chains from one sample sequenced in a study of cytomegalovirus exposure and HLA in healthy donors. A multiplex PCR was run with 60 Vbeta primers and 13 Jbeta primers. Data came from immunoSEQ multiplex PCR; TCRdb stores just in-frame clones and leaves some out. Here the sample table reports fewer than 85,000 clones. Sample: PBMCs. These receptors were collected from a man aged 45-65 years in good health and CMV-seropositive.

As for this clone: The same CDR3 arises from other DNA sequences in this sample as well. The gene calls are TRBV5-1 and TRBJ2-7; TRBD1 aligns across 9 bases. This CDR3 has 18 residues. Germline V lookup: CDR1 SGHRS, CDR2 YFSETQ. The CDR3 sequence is CAPSSSPISGQGTYEQYF. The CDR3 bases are TGCGCACCTAGCTCGTCACCTATATCGGGACAGGGTACGTACGAGCAGTACTTC.

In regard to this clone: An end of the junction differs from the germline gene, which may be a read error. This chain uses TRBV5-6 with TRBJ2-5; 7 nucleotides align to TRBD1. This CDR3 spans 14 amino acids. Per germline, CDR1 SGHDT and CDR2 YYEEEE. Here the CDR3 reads CASSSVGQEETRYF. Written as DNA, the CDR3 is TGTGCCAGCAGCTCAGTAGGACAGGAAGAGACCCGGTACTTC.

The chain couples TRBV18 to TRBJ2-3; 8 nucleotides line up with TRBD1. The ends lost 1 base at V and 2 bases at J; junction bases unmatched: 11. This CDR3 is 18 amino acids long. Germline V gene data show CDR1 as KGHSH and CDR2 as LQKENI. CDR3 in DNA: TGTGCCAGCTCACCACGGATACCAGGACAGGGTAACACAGATACGCAGTATTTT. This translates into CASSPRIPGQGNTDTQYF.

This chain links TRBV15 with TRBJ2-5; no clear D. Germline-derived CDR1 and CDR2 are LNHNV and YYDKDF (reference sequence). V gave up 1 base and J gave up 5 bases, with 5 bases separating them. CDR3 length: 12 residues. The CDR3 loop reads CATSRVLETQYF. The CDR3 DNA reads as TGTGCCACCAGCAGAGTACTTGAGACCCAGTACTTC.